This TCR beta chain was observed in a study of PD-1 blockade in classical Hodgkin lymphoma (dated by TCRdb to the early 2020s). As for the study more broadly: Nivolumab dosing was 3 mg/kg intravenously every 2 weeks, continuing until either disease progression or unacceptable toxicity. The study used CyTOF and TCR beta sequencing to define a peripheral blood immune signature of response to PD-1 blockade in classical Hodgkin lymphoma. The investigation overall reported the following: Diversity was lower in patients who began nivolumab less than 1 year after ASCT, so these patients were left out of later analyses to avoid confounding by immune reconstitution. CD4+ but not CD8+ TCR diversity rose significantly by C4D1 (p=0.0027 vs p=0.16), most apparent in complete responders (p=0.02). The study was limited to a single clinical trial cohort, and causes of repertoire differences, possibly disease activity or prior therapy, remained undefined. Trial patients achieving complete response had baseline diversity similar to newly diagnosed patients, whereas partial responders and progressors had significantly lower diversity. Baseline TCR diversity was reported to be lower in newly diagnosed patients than in healthy donors and to be lower still in relapsed/refractory patients.

The Qiagen DNeasy kit was used to extract genomic DNA both from unsorted PBMCs and from the negatively selected CD4+ and CD8+ fractions. Using primers that anneal to V and J segments, immunoSEQ multiplex PCR amplified the TCR beta CDR3 regions. A synthetic immune receptor repertoire was used to minimize amplification bias, and any residual bias was removed computationally once sequencing was done. As for how the authors treated the data: Repertoire diversity was quantified as the Shannon entropy index using custom Python scripts. The unsorted, CD4+ and CD8+ repertoires were each analyzed separately, with the exception of combined analyses, where CD4+ and CD8+ sequences were merged in silico. A clone was considered expanded if an increase in frequency of at least 2-fold after treatment relative to C1D1 was found, and a pseudocount of 0.5 was applied to clones undetected at baseline. Singleton clones were defined as clones with 0 or 1 copy at C1D1, and non-singleton clones were defined as clones with 2 or more copies. Clones expanded in unsorted samples were labelled as CD4+, CD8+ or unknown by matching protein sequences in sorted samples from the same patient. Wilcoxon tests on paired samples were used to test changes in diversity from C1D1 to C4D1. Entries here come from immuneACCESS through TCRdb and include only in-frame sequences with V and J called. Some clones fail to appear in such tables; in the studies checked, an unresolved V gene covers under half of the shortfall, and the cause of the remainder is unknown. V, J and clone size reflect that table, while D and trimming were determined from the DNA. The sample has about 85,000 clones on record, 92% of them singletons. The ten top clones hold approximately 2.5% of the sample.

This clone has just one count. What antigen it recognizes has not been identified. The input lacks base qualities; no much larger clone sits a single base away. From the cysteine up to the phenylalanine, the CDR3 has a length of 15 residues. Only the CDR3 part of the read is kept: 45 bases, read in frame from the first base. The germline V gene specifies SNHLY as CDR1 and FYNNEI as CDR2. The V end loses 2 bases and the J end loses 3 bases, and a stretch of 12 bases separates them. The time point label here, explained by the study, means: cycle 2 day 1 (C2D1) of nivolumab. Relapse after autologous stem cell transplantation had occurred in all trial patients, and cohorts A, B and C were distinguished by prior brentuximab vedotin exposure. The trial cohort was composed of approximately 56 patients with relapsed/refractory classical Hodgkin lymphoma, for whom complete response, partial response or progressive disease was recorded as best overall response. Single-agent nivolumab was administered to trial patients in the multi-cohort phase II CheckMate 205 trial. An independent review committee assessed best overall response using the 2007 International Working Group response criteria. PBMCs from the trial were collected at three points: immediately before nivolumab initiation (C1D1), and during therapy at cycle 2 day 1 and cycle 4 day 1. Peripheral blood was collected in 8 mL Vacutainer Cell Preparation Tubes, from which PBMCs were isolated by centrifugation and then cryopreserved.

This specimen was peripheral blood mononuclear cells (PBMCs), taken before the second cycle of nivolumab. The chain is encoded by TRBV2 joined to TRBJ2-3; a weak D assignment points to TRBD2 (5 bases agree). The source is a human donor with classical Hodgkin lymphoma. The CDR3 reads as follows: CASSEYGGTTDTQYF. The DNA sequence follows: TGTGCCAGCAGTGAATACGGAGGAACAACAGATACGCAGTATTTT.